This TCR beta chain was identified in a study of identical twins. A universal primer site arose from template switching, and cDNA bore unique molecular identifiers. TCRdb itself ran the 5' RACE reads through MiXCR, one entry per CDR3 protein. Among about 200,000 distinct CDR3 sequences listed, less than 9.5% were seen once. V was clipped by 5 bases and J by 6 bases; unmatched bases: 9. Germline V gene sequence: CDR1 DFQATT, CDR2 SNEGSKA (reference sequence). CDR3 length: 13 amino acids. Study findings and constraints: Twin-shared out-of-frame alpha sequences were enriched for low generation probability.

There are a few counts of this clonotype. The antigen is unknown. The chain joins TRBV20-1 to TRBJ2-7; TRBD2 agrees at 8 bases. The sequence was collected from a young woman in good health. The sample taken for sequencing was memory (CD45RO+) T cells sorted from blood. The DNA for the CDR3 is TGCAGTGCTGGGAATAGCGGGACTGGCGAGCAGTACTTC. It yields the protein CSAGNSGTGEQYF.